The 11 T cell receptor beta chains listed next were all sequenced from one sample in a study of shared clonotypes between healthy human individuals. Produced via immunoSEQ multiplex PCR; TCRdb's table is partial and in-frame only. The table includes under 1 million clones, 85% to 95% detected once. Naive-designated CD8 cells lacked CD45RO, were positively enriched for CCR7, and omitted terminally differentiated effector memory CD45RA+ cells. The material sequenced was naive CD8+ T cells sorted from blood. All receptors come from a man under 40 in good health.

This clone came up a few times. The rearrangement links TRBV5-1 to TRBJ1-1; D gene unclear. CDR3 length equals 11 residues. V was trimmed by 5 bases and J by 11 bases, leaving 13 bases between them. Looked up from germline, CDR1 is SGHRS and CDR2 is YFSETQ. CDR3 in amino acids: CASSGEDEAFF. CDR3 nucleotides: TGCGCCAGCAGTGGGGAGGATGAGGCTTTCTTT.

V usage is TRBV21-1 and J usage is TRBJ2-5; the table's D call of TRBD2 was not tested on the DNA. TRBV21-1 is deemed a pseudogene. The CDR3 runs 15 residues. The CDR3 here is CASSKGAGQEETQYF. The CDR3 region has the DNA TGTGCCAGCAGCAAAGGCGCGGGCCAGGAAGAGACCCAGTACTTC.

This chain's CDR3 is CASSGGQLSTDTQYF. DNA for the CDR3: TGTGCCAGCAGTGGGGGACAGCTTAGCACAGATACGCAGTATTTT. The chain uses TRBV2 and TRBJ2-3, with 7 bases fitting TRBD1. The CDR3 runs 15 residues. The V gene end was trimmed by 4 bases and the J gene end by 0 bases; junction bases not matched to a gene: 4. CDR1 and CDR2 from the germline V gene are SNHLY and FYNNEI.

The chain couples TRBV25-1 to TRBJ2-1; no reliable D call. V was clipped by 4 bases and J by 0 bases, with 7 bases between them. Germline loops: CDR1 MGHDK, CDR2 SYGVNS. The CDR3 runs 14 residues. This CDR3 reads CASSGVSSYNEQFF. CDR3 bases: TGTGCCAGCAGTGGAGTAAGCTCCTACAATGAGCAGTTCTTC.

This chain links TRBV5-5 with TRBJ2-1; no firm D call. Germline CDR1 SGHKS, CDR2 YYEKEE (reference sequence). This CDR3 is 14 amino acids long. V dropped 4 bases and J dropped 5 bases, with 13 bases sitting between them. The CDR3 DNA follows: TGTGCCAGCAGCATACTTCCGAAGGACAATGAGCAGTTCTTC. Translation gives CASSILPKDNEQFF.

The genes are TRBV7-3 and TRBJ2-7; D unresolved. The CDR3 contains 13 residues. Trimming stripped 0 bases from V and 3 bases from J, with 6 bases between. Germline V gene sequence: CDR1 SGHTA, CDR2 FQGTGA. CDR3 DNA sequence: TGTGCCAGCAGCTTAACTCCAGGCTACGAGCAGTACTTC. Protein sequence: CASSLTPGYEQYF.

The V and J genes are TRBV7-6 and TRBJ2-1, with D unresolved. V was pared by 4 bases and J by 0 bases, with 13 bases between. There are 16 residues in the CDR3. Germline V lookup: CDR1 SGHVS, CDR2 FNYEAQ. CDR3 in amino acids: CASSSNTDRSYNEQFF. The CDR3 DNA reads as TGTGCCAGCAGCTCTAATACAGACCGCTCCTACAATGAGCAGTTCTTC.

This chain uses TRBV6-6 with TRBJ1-2; D unresolved. Germline loops: CDR1 MNHNY, CDR2 SVGAGI (reference sequence). CDR3 length: 15 amino acids. V shed 5 bases and J shed 5 bases, with 18 bases lying between them. This CDR3 reads CASSPLELPDYGYTF. Written as DNA, the CDR3 is TGTGCCAGCAGTCCCCTAGAATTACCGGATTATGGCTACACCTTC.

Points on this clone: At the DNA level, this CDR3 is encoded by other sequences in the same sample as well. The V call is TRBV5-6, the J call TRBJ2-7, with a tentative D call TRBD1 (5 bases). V was shortened by 0 bases and J by 1 base, with 8 bases between the two germline ends. The CDR3 has 14 amino acids. CDR1 and CDR2 from the germline V gene are SGHDT and YYEEEE. The CDR3 DNA reads as TGTGCCAGCAGCTTGGTAGGGGCTTCCTACGAGCAGTACTTC. Translation: CASSLVGASYEQYF.

V and J are TRBV11-2 and TRBJ1-1; D is uncertain. CDR3 size: 16 residues. The germline V and J ends were trimmed by 5 bases and 1 base, with 17 bases remaining between them. Germline CDR1 is SGHAT and CDR2 is FQNNGV. CDR3 in amino acids: CASSPNPGSGNTEAFF. CDR3 coding DNA: TGTGCCAGCAGCCCGAATCCGGGGTCAGGGAACACTGAAGCTTTCTTT.

In regard to this clone: The sample carries other DNA sequences with the same CDR3. The chain links TRBV18 to TRBJ2-3; D gene uncertain. CDR1 KGHSH and CDR2 LQKENI come from the germline V gene. This CDR3 has 14 residues. V dropped 0 bases and J dropped 0 bases, with 4 bases sitting between them. In DNA form, the CDR3 reads TGTGCCAGCTCACCACCACTCAGCACAGATACGCAGTATTTT. Translated: CASSPPLSTDTQYF.